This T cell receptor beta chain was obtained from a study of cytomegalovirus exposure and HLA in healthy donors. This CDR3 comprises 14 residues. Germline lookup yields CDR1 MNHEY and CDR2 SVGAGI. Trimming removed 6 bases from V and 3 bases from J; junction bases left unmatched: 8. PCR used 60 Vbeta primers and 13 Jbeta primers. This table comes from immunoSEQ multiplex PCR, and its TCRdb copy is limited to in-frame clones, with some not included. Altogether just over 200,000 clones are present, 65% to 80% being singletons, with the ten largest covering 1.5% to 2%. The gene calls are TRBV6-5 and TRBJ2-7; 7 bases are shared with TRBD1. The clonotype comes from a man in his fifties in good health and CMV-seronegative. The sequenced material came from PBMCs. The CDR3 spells CASRAGGPDYEQYF. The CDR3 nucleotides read TGTGCCAGCAGGGCAGGGGGACCGGACTACGAGCAGTACTTC.